The TCR beta chain described here comes from a study of cytomegalovirus exposure and HLA in healthy donors. Study as a whole: Early released data had about 80 million unique TCRs, all coming from HLA-typed donors.

A multiplex PCR was run with 60 Vbeta primers and 13 Jbeta primers. Repertoires were generated with immunoSEQ multiplex PCR, while TCRdb's copy carries only in-frame clones and drops some. The table records approximately 120,000 clones, about three quarters of them present only once. Trimming shortened V by 4 bases and J by 1 base, and 12 bases separated the two germline ends. The V gene's germline CDR1 is SGHTA and CDR2 FQGNSA. The CDR3 contains 15 residues. This clonotype originated in a man between 25 and 39 years old in good health and CMV-seronegative. The chain is built from TRBV7-2 and TRBJ2-3, with a tentative D call TRBD2 (6 bases). Sequencing was performed on PBMCs. The CDR3 region has the DNA TGTGCCAGCAGCTCCCCCCCGGGGGGCACAGATACGCAGTATTTT. Protein: CASSSPPGGTDTQYF.